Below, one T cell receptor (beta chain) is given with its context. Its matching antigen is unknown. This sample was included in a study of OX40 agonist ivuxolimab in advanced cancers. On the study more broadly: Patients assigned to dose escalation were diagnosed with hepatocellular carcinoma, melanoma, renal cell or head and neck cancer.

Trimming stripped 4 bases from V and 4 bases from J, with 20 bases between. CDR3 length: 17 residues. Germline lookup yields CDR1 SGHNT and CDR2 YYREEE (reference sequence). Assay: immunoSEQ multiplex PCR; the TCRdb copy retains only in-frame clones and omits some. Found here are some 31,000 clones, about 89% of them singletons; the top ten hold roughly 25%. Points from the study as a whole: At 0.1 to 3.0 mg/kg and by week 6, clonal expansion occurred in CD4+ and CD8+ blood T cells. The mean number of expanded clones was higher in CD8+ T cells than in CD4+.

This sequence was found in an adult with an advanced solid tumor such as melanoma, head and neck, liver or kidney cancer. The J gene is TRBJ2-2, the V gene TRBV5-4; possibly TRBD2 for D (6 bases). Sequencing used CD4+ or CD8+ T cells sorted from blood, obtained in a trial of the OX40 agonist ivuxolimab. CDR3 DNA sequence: TGTGCCAGCAGCCAAGATTTGAGGGGACTTACCACCGGGGAGCTGTTTTTT. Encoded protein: CASSQDLRGLTTGELFF.